This T cell receptor (beta chain) is drawn from a study of cytomegalovirus exposure and HLA in healthy donors. Study-wide results and caveats: Analyses of presence and absence presupposed an approximately uniform sequencing depth across donors.

Each donor was healthy, and each was a bone marrow donor. CDR3 size: 16 residues. The V and J ends lost 4 bases and 1 base respectively, with 14 bases between them. CDR1 is MNHNY and CDR2 is SVGAGI in the germline V gene (reference sequence). The PCR was carried out with 60 Vbeta primers and 13 Jbeta primers. Using immunoSEQ multiplex PCR, the repertoire was profiled, and TCRdb retains in-frame clones only, with some absent. The table has about 120,000 clones, 77% seen once. For this clone: Its target is unknown.

Sequenced sample: PBMCs. V and J are TRBV6-6 and TRBJ2-1; maybe TRBD2 (6 bases). This receptor was identified in a man in his late teens or twenties in good health and CMV-seropositive. The CDR3 here is CASSFDRGLSYNEQFF. CDR3 nucleotides: TGTGCCAGCAGTTTTGATCGGGGGTTATCCTACAATGAGCAGTTCTTC.